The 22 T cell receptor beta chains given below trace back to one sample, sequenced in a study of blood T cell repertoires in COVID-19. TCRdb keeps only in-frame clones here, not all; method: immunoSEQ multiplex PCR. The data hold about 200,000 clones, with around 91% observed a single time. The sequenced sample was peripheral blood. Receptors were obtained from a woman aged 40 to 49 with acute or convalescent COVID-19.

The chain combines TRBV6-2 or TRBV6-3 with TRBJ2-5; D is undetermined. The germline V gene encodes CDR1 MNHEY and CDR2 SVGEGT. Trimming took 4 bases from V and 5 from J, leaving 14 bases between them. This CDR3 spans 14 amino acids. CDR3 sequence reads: CASSSPFLRETQYF. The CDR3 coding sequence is TGTGCCAGCAGTTCGCCTTTTCTACGCGAGACCCAGTACTTC.

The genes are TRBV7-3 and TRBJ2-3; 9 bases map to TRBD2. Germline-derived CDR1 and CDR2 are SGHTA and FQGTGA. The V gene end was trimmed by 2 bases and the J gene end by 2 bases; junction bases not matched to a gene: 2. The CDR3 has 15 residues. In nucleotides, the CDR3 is TGTGCCAGCAGCTTAGCGGGGGGGAACACAGATACGCAGTATTTT. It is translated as CASSLAGGNTDTQYF.

CDR3 loop: CASSVTSGPQETQYF. The CDR3 coding sequence is TGTGCCAGCAGCGTCACTAGCGGCCCCCAAGAGACCCAGTACTTC. The chain carries TRBV7-2 and TRBJ2-5; 8 positions agree with TRBD2. Germline assignment: CDR1 SGHTA and CDR2 FQGNSA. V was clipped by 5 bases and J by 1 base; unmatched bases: 6. This CDR3 spans 15 amino acids.

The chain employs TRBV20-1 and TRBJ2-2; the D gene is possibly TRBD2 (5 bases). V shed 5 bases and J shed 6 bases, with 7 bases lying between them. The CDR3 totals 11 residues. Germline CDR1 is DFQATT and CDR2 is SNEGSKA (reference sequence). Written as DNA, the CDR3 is TGCAGTGCTGAGGAGGCCGGGGAGCTGTTTTTT. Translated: CSAEEAGELFF.

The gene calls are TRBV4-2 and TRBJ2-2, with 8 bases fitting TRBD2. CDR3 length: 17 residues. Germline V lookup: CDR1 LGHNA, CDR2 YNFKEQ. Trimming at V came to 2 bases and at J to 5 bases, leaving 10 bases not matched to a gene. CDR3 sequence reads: CASSQSSGGAETGELFF. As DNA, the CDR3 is TGTGCCAGCAGCCAATCTTCCGGGGGGGCCGAGACCGGGGAGCTGTTTTTT.

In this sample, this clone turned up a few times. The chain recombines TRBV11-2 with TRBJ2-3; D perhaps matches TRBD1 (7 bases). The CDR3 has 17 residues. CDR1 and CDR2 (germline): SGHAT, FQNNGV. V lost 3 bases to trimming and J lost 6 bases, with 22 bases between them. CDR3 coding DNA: TGTGCCAGCAGCTTTGCCCTAGGAGGGGGCGGTAGGGATACGCAGTATTTT. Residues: CASSFALGGGGRDTQYF.

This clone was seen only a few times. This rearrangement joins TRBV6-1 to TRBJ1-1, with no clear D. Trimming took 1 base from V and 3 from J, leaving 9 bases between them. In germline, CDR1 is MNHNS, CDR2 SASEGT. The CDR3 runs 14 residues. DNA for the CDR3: TGTGCCAGCAGTGAAGGGGCAGCCCACACTGAAGCTTTCTTT. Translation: CASSEGAAHTEAFF.

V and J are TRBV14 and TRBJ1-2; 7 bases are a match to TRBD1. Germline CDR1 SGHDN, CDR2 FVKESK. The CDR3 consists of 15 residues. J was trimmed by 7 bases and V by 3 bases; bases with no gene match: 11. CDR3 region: CASSQTGLRSSGYTF. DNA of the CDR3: TGTGCCAGCAGCCAGACAGGGCTTAGATCAAGTGGCTACACCTTC.

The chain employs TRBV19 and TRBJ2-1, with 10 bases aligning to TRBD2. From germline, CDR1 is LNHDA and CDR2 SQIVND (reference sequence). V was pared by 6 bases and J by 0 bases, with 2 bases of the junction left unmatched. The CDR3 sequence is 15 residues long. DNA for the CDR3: TGTGCCAGTAGCCCTAGCGGGAGCTCCTACAATGAGCAGTTCTTC. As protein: CASSPSGSSYNEQFF.

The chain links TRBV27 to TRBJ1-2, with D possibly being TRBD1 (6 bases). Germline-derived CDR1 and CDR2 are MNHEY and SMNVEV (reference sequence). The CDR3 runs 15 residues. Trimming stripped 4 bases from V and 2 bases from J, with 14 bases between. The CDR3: CASSSNPDRNYGYTF. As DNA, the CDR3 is TGTGCCAGCAGTTCTAATCCGGACAGAAACTATGGCTACACCTTC.

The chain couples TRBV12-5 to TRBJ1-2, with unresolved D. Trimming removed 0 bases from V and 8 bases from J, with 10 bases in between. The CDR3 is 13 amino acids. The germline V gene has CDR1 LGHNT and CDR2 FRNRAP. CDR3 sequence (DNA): TGTGCTAGTGGTTTGGTACCTGCGAGGGGCTACACCTTC. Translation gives CASGLVPARGYTF. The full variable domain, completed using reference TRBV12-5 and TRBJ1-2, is DARVTQTPRHKVTEMGQEVTMRCQPILGHNTVFWYRQTMMQGLELLAYFRNRAPLDDSGMPKDRFSAEMPDATLATLKIQPSEPRDSAVYFCASGLVPARGYTFGSGTRLTVV.

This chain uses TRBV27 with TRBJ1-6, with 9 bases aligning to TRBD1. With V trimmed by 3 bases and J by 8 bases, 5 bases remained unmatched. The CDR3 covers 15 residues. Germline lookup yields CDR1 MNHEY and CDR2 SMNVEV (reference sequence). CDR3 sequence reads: CASSFKGTGHSPLHF. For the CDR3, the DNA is TGTGCCAGCAGTTTTAAGGGGACAGGGCATTCACCCCTCCACTTT.

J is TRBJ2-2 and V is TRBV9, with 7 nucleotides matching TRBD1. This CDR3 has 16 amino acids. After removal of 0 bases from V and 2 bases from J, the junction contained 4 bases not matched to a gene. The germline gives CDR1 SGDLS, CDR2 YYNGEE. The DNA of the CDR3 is TGTGCCAGCAGCGTAGTGGGACAGCTAAACACCGGGGAGCTGTTTTTT. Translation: CASSVVGQLNTGELFF.

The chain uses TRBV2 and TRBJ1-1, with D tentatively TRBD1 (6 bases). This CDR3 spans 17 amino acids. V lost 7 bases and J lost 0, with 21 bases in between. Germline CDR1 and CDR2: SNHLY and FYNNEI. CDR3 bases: TGTGCCAGCAAAGAACCGGACCAGGGGATGATGAACACTGAAGCTTTCTTT. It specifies CASKEPDQGMMNTEAFF.

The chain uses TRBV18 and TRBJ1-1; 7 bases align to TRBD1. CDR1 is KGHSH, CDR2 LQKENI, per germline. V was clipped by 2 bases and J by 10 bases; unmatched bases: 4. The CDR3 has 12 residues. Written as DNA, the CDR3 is TGTGCCAGCTCACCAACGACAGGGACAGCTTTCTTT. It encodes CASSPTTGTAFF. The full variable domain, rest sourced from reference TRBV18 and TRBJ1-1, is NAGVMQNPRHLVRRRGQEARLRCSPMKGHSHVYWYRQLPEEGLKFMVYLQKENIIDESGMPKERFSAEFPKEGPSILRIQQVVRGDSAAYFCASSPTTGTAFFGQGTRLTVV.

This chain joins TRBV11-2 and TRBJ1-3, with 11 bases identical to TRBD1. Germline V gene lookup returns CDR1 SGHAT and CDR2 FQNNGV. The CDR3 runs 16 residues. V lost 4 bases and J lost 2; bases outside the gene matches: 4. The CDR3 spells CASSSGQGVAGNTIYF. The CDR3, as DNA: TGTGCCAGCAGCTCGGGACAGGGGGTGGCTGGAAACACCATATATTTT.

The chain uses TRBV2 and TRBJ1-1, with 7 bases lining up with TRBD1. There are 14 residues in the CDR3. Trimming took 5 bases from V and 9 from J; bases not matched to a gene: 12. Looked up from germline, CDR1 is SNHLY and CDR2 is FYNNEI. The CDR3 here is CASSRFEGQPKAFF. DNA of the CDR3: TGTGCCAGCAGTCGTTTCGAGGGACAGCCTAAAGCTTTCTTT.

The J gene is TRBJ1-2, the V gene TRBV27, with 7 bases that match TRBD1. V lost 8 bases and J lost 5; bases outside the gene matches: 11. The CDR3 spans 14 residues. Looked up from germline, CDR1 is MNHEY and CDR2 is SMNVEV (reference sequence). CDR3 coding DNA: TGTGCCAGCGGAGTGACAGGGTCCCTTTATGGCTACACCTTC. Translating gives CASGVTGSLYGYTF.

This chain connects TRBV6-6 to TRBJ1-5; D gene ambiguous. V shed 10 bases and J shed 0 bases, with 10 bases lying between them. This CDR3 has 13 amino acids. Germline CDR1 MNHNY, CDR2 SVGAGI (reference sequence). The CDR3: CATTDYSNQPQHF. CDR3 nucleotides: TGTGCCACTACAGATTATAGCAATCAGCCCCAGCATTTT.

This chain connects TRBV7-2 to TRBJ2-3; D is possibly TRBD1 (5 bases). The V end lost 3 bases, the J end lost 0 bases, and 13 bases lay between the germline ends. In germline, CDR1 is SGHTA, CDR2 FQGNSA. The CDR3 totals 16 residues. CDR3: CASSFLPQGSTDTQYF. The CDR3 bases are TGTGCCAGCAGCTTTTTGCCGCAGGGAAGCACAGATACGCAGTATTTT.

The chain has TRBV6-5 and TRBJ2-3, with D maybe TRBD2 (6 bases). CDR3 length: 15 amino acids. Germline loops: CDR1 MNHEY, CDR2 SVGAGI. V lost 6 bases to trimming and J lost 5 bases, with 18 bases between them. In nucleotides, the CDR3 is TGTGCCAGCAGGCCCGGGACTCTGACTGGAGATACGCAGTATTTT. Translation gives CASRPGTLTGDTQYF.

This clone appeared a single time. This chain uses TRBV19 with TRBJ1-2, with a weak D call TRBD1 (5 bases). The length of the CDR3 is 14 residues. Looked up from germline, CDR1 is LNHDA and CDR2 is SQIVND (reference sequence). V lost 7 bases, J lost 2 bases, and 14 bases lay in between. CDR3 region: CASTRLEGNYGYTF. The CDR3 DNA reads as TGTGCCAGTACCCGACTAGAGGGGAACTATGGCTACACCTTC.